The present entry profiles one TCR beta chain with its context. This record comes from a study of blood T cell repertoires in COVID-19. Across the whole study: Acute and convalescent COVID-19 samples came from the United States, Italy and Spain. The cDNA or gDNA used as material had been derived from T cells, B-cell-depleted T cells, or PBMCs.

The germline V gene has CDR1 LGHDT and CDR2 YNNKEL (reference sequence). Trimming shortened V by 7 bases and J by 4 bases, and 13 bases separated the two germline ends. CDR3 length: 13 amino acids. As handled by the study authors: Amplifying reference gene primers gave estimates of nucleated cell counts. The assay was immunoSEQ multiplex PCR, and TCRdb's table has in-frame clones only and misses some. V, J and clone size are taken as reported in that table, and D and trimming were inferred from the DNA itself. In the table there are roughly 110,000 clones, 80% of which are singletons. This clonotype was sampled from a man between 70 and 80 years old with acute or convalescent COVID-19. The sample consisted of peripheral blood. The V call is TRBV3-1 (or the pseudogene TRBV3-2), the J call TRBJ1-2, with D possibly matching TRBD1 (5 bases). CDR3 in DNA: TGTGCCAGCACCTCGGGGGGGGGCTATGGCTACACCTTC. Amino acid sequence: CASTSGGGYGYTF.